The 27 T cell receptor beta chains listed next were all sequenced from one sample in a study of blood T cell repertoires in COVID-19. The repertoire was sequenced with immunoSEQ multiplex PCR; TCRdb's copy has only in-frame clones and lacks some. The repertoire includes roughly 410,000 clones, about 89% of them detected once, and 1.2% sits in the top ten. The source material was peripheral blood. The receptors here all came from a man in his forties with acute or convalescent COVID-19.

The V and J genes are TRBV10-3 and TRBJ1-6; 8 nucleotides agree with TRBD1. Trimming removed 9 bases from V and 8 bases from J; junction bases left unmatched: 6. The CDR3 covers 13 residues. Germline values: CDR1 ENHRY, CDR2 SYGVKD. CDR3 loop: CAIWTGSDSPLHF. CDR3 nucleotide sequence: TGTGCCATTTGGACAGGGTCGGATTCACCCCTCCACTTT.

J is TRBJ2-3 and V is TRBV5-6; 10 bases map to TRBD2. The length of the CDR3 is 16 residues. From germline, CDR1 is SGHDT and CDR2 YYEEEE. J lost 0 bases, V lost 1 base, and 2 bases had no gene match. For the CDR3, the DNA is TGTGCCAGCAGCTTGAGAGCGGGGGGGAGCACAGATACGCAGTATTTT. It is translated as CASSLRAGGSTDTQYF. Complete variable domain (other parts from reference TRBV5-6 and TRBJ2-3): DAGVTQSPTHLIKTRGQQVTLRCSPKSGHDTVSWYQQALGQGPQFIFQYYEEEERQRGNFPDRFSGHQFPNYSSELNVNALLLGDSALYLCASSLRAGGSTDTQYFGPGTRLTVL.

This chain connects TRBV15 to TRBJ2-7; D may be TRBD2 (5 bases). V lost 5 bases and J lost 2, with 10 bases in between. The CDR3 is 13 amino acids. Germline V gene lookup returns CDR1 LNHNV and CDR2 YYDKDF (reference sequence). CDR3 residues: CATSEGLTYEQYF. CDR3 DNA sequence: TGTGCCACCAGCGAGGGATTAACCTACGAGCAGTACTTC.

The chain recombines TRBV5-6 with TRBJ1-2; maybe TRBD1 (6 bases). CDR1 is SGHDT and CDR2 is YYEEEE in the germline V gene. Deletions cut 3 bases from V and 8 bases from J, with 23 bases between. The CDR3 spans 16 residues. The CDR3 reads CASSSTTWGGAGGYTF. The DNA for the CDR3 is TGTGCCAGCAGCTCGACGACATGGGGGGGGGCTGGCGGCTACACCTTC. Looking up the rest from reference TRBV5-6 and TRBJ1-2 gives the full variable domain: DAGVTQSPTHLIKTRGQQVTLRCSPKSGHDTVSWYQQALGQGPQFIFQYYEEEERQRGNFPDRFSGHQFPNYSSELNVNALLLGDSALYLCASSSTTWGGAGGYTFGSGTRLTVV.

This chain connects TRBV5-1 to TRBJ1-4; 7 positions match TRBD1. The length of the CDR3 is 15 residues. Germline V gene sequence: CDR1 SGHRS, CDR2 YFSETQ. The V and J ends lost 5 bases and 7 bases, in that order; junction bases with no gene match: 11. CDR3 DNA: TGCGCCAGCAGTAACGAGGGGGCGTCAAGTGAAAAACTGTTTTTT. This translates into CASSNEGASSEKLFF.

The rearrangement links TRBV11-2 to TRBJ2-1; 8 bases agree with TRBD2. This CDR3 has 15 amino acids. The V segment lost 5 bases and the J segment 7 bases; nucleotides outside the gene matches: 10. The germline CDR1 and CDR2 sequences are SGHAT and FQNNGV. CDR3 coding DNA: TGTGCCAGCAGCCCTCTAGCGGGTCGACGAAATGAGCAGTTCTTC. Protein: CASSPLAGRRNEQFF.

This clone has more than one count but fewer than ten. The genes are TRBV29-1 and TRBJ1-1, with D possibly TRBD1 on 5 matching bases. Germline assignment: CDR1 SQVTM and CDR2 ANQGSEA. The V end was cut by 4 bases, the J end by 4 bases, with 13 bases between. The CDR3 length is 13 residues. As DNA, the CDR3 is TGCAGCGTTGGACCAGGGAAGGTCACTGAAGCTTTCTTT. It yields the protein CSVGPGKVTEAFF. The full variable domain, with the rest looked up from reference TRBV29-1 and TRBJ1-1, is SAVISQKPSRDICQRGTSLTIQCQVDSQVTMMFWYRQQPGQSLTLIATANQGSEATYESGFVIDKFPISRPNLTFSTLTVSNMSPEDSSIYLCSVGPGKVTEAFFGQGTRLTVV.

The CDR3 DNA follows: TGTGCCAGCAGCCCTCGGACAGGCGGCACTGAAGCTTTCTTT. Amino acid sequence: CASSPRTGGTEAFF. This rearrangement joins TRBV7-9 to TRBJ1-1; 7 nucleotides agree with TRBD1. The CDR3 spans 14 residues. Unmatched junction bases numbered 7, after V lost 5 bases and J lost 4 bases. Germline V gives CDR1 SEHNR, CDR2 FQNEAQ (reference sequence).

V gene TRBV30 combines with J gene TRBJ1-1; D remains unclear. Germline CDR1 GTSNPN, CDR2 SVGIG (reference sequence). V gave up 4 bases and J gave up 1 base, with 7 bases separating them. The CDR3 extends over 12 amino acids. CDR3 in DNA: TGTGCCTGGACTACAGAGAACACTGAAGCTTTCTTT. It translates to CAWTTENTEAFF. Looking up the rest from reference TRBV30 and TRBJ1-1 gives the full variable domain: SQTIHQWPATLVQPVGSPLSLECTVEGTSNPNLYWYRQAAGRGLQLLFYSVGIGQISSEVPQNLSASRPQDRQFILSSKKLLLSDSGFYLCAWTTENTEAFFGQGTRLTVV.

The CDR3 spells CASRSPGSWHF. The CDR3 nucleotides read TGTGCCAGCAGGTCACCGGGATCGTGGCATTTT. V usage is TRBV28 and J usage is TRBJ1-5; D remains ambiguous. The CDR3 loop spans 11 amino acids. CDR1 is MDHEN, CDR2 SYDVKM, per germline. V lost 6 bases to trimming and J lost 15 bases, with 15 bases between them.

The CDR3 spells CASSQAGVGSEKLFF. DNA of the CDR3: TGCGCCAGCAGCCAAGCAGGGGTGGGGAGCGAAAAACTGTTTTTT. The chain employs TRBV4-1 and TRBJ1-4, with D tentatively TRBD1 (6 bases). The CDR3 extends over 15 amino acids. CDR1 MGHRA and CDR2 YSYEKL come from the germline V gene. V lost 1 base and J 8 bases, leaving 14 bases between the germline ends.

The chain is built from TRBV29-1 and TRBJ2-1, with 7 bases lining up with TRBD2. V shed 4 bases, J shed 7 bases, and the junction held 10 bases outside the gene matches. Germline lookup yields CDR1 SQVTM and CDR2 ANQGSEA. The CDR3 spans 14 residues. The CDR3, as DNA: TGCAGCGTTGTGGGCGGGAGAGATTTAAATGAGCAGTTCTTC. This gives the protein CSVVGGRDLNEQFF.

The chain uses TRBV18 and TRBJ2-2, with unresolved D. The CDR3 has 13 residues. CDR1 is KGHSH, CDR2 LQKENI, per germline. Trimming stripped 5 bases from V and 4 bases from J, with 8 bases between. CDR3 nucleotide sequence: TGTGCCAGCTCAACAATCCCCACCGGGGAGCTGTTTTTT. It translates to CASSTIPTGELFF.

This clone has only a few counts. Other DNA variants within this sample encode the same CDR3. The chain links TRBV5-1 to TRBJ2-7; no clear D gene. V lost 5 bases and J 4 bases, leaving 10 bases between the germline ends. This CDR3 has 12 amino acids. The V gene's germline CDR1 is SGHRS and CDR2 YFSETQ. The CDR3 loop reads CASSLTGYEQYF. CDR3 nucleotide sequence: TGCGCCAGCAGTCTTACCGGGTACGAGCAGTACTTC. Variable domain in full (rest from reference TRBV5-1 and TRBJ2-7): KAGVTQTPRYLIKTRGQQVTLSCSPISGHRSVSWYQQTPGQGLQFLFEYFSETQRNKGNFPGRFSGRQFSNSRSEMNVSTLELGDSALYLCASSLTGYEQYFGPGTRLTVT.

This rearrangement joins TRBV24-1 to TRBJ1-4; D might be TRBD1 (5 bases). Germline CDR1 KGHDR, CDR2 SFDVKD. V lost 6 bases and J 5 bases, leaving 15 bases between the germline ends. This CDR3 is 15 amino acids long. CDR3 residues: CATSSSRERNEKLFF. As DNA, the CDR3 is TGTGCCACCAGTAGTTCCAGGGAACGAAATGAAAAACTGTTTTTT.

The CDR3 DNA is TGTGCCAGCAGTCAGGGGATGAACTATGGCTACACCTTC. It codes for CASSQGMNYGYTF. This chain connects TRBV2 to TRBJ1-2; tentatively, D is TRBD1 (6 bases). Germline CDR1 reads SNHLY; CDR2 reads FYNNEI. The V and J ends lost 5 bases and 2 bases respectively, with 9 bases between them. There are 13 residues in the CDR3.

V gene TRBV18 combines with J gene TRBJ1-2; D unclear. Between the trimmed V and J ends, which lost 1 base and 4 bases, there was a span of 13 bases. Per the germline V gene, CDR1 is KGHSH and CDR2 is LQKENI. This CDR3 comprises 15 residues. The CDR3 sequence: CASSPRTVNPYGYTF. CDR3 coding DNA: TGTGCCAGCTCACCACGCACAGTCAATCCCTATGGCTACACCTTC.

This rearrangement joins TRBV5-5 to TRBJ1-5; the D gene is possibly TRBD1 (5 bases). With 1 base removed from V and 0 bases from J, the gap between germline ends came to 8 bases. Germline loops: CDR1 SGHKS, CDR2 YYEKEE (reference sequence). This CDR3 has 15 residues. DNA of the CDR3: TGTGCCAGCAGCTTGTACGACAGTAGCAATCAGCCCCAGCATTTT. Its protein is CASSLYDSSNQPQHF.

This chain connects TRBV6-2 or TRBV6-3 to TRBJ1-1; unclear D gene. Germline CDR1 is MNHEY and CDR2 is SVGEGT. This CDR3 has 14 amino acids. Trimming cost V 2 bases and J 5 bases, with 12 bases left between them. The CDR3 loop is CASSYGGLGTEAFF. The DNA of the CDR3 is TGTGCCAGCAGTTACGGAGGGTTAGGGACTGAAGCTTTCTTT.

This clone occurred once. The chain is built from TRBV12-5 and TRBJ1-1; D is ambiguous. The CDR3 length is 13 residues. Germline V CDR1 and CDR2: LGHNT, FRNRAP. Trimming cost V 5 bases and J 11 bases, with 18 bases left between them. The CDR3 sequence is CASGPPGGPHAFF. CDR3 nucleotides: TGTGCTAGTGGTCCCCCCGGCGGCCCTCATGCTTTCTTT.

CDR3 loop: CASSKGRDRPRDYGYTF. Written as DNA, the CDR3 is TGTGCCAGCAGCAAAGGCCGGGACAGGCCAAGAGACTATGGCTACACCTTC. V and J are TRBV21-1 and TRBJ1-2; the table assigns TRBD1, which was not confirmed against the DNA. TRBV21-1 is marked as a pseudogene. The CDR3 contains 17 residues.

CDR3 coding DNA: TGCGCCAGCAGCTTGAGACTAGCGGGAAGCACAGATACGCAGTATTTT. Encoded protein: CASSLRLAGSTDTQYF. The rearrangement joins TRBV5-1 to TRBJ2-3, with TRBD2 matching over 11 bases. Germline V CDR1 and CDR2: SGHRS, YFSETQ. This CDR3 is 16 amino acids long. V dropped 1 base and J dropped 0; count of bases not matched to a gene: 1.

Here the CDR3 DNA reads TGTGCCAGCAGCAACCGACTAGCGGGTTACAATGAGCAGTTCTTC. This codes for CASSNRLAGYNEQFF. The chain combines TRBV9 with TRBJ2-1, with 10 positions matching TRBD2. The CDR3 spans 15 residues. Per the germline V gene, CDR1 is SGDLS and CDR2 is YYNGEE. J lost 4 bases, V lost 4 bases, and 5 bases had no gene match.

This clone was detected a few times. The genes are TRBV30 and TRBJ2-7, with D possibly TRBD2 on 6 matching bases. Germline lookup yields CDR1 GTSNPN and CDR2 SVGIG (reference sequence). The V and J ends lost 2 bases and 3 bases respectively, with 11 bases between them. The CDR3 is made up of 13 amino acids. The chain's CDR3 is CAWSSQRVYEQYF. The DNA of the CDR3 is TGTGCCTGGAGTTCCCAGCGGGTCTACGAGCAGTACTTC.

V usage is TRBV27 and J usage is TRBJ1-5, with D possibly TRBD1 on 6 matching bases. V was clipped by 6 bases and J by 4 bases, with 16 bases between them. Germline CDR1 reads MNHEY; CDR2 reads SMNVEV (reference sequence). The CDR3 spans 15 residues. CDR3 nucleotide sequence: TGTGCCAGCAGATACACAGGGCTCCGAAATCAGCCCCAGCATTTT. This codes for CASRYTGLRNQPQHF.

The chain carries TRBV7-9 and TRBJ1-5; D is unresolved. V lost 1 base to trimming and J lost 0 bases, with 7 bases between them. CDR3 length: 15 amino acids. Germline CDR1 is SEHNR and CDR2 is FQNEAQ (reference sequence). For the CDR3, the DNA is TGTGCCAGCAGCTTAGGGGAGATTAGCAATCAGCCCCAGCATTTT. This sequence encodes CASSLGEISNQPQHF.

The chain is built from TRBV5-1 and TRBJ2-2; TRBD2 matches at 14 bases. CDR3 length: 16 amino acids. V lost 3 bases, J lost 4 bases, and 2 bases stayed unmatched. Germline loops: CDR1 SGHRS, CDR2 YFSETQ. The chain's CDR3 is CASSSGTSGSTGELFF. Written as DNA, the CDR3 is TGCGCCAGCAGCTCCGGGACTAGCGGGAGCACCGGGGAGCTGTTTTTT.